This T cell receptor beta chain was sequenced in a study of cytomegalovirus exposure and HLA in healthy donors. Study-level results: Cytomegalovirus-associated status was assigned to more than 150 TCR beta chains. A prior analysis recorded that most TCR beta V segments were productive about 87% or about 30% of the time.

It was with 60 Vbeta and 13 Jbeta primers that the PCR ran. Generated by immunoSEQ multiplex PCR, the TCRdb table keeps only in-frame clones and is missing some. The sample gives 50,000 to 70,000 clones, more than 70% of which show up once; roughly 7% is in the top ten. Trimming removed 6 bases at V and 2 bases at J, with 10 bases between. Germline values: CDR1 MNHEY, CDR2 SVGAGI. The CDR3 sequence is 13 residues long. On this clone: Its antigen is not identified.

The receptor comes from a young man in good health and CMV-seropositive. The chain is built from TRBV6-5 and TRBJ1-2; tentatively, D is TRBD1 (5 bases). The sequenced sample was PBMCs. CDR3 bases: TGTGCCAGCAGCCCTGGGGGGAACTATGGCTACACCTTC. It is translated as CASSPGGNYGYTF.